Below, 6 T cell receptor beta chains from the same sample are listed, as sequenced in a study of blood T cell repertoires in COVID-19. Assay: immunoSEQ multiplex PCR; the TCRdb copy retains only in-frame clones and omits some. The table records about 430,000 clones, about 87% of them present only once. Sample: peripheral blood. Receptors originate from a man aged 18 to 30 with COVID-19, enrolled during active disease.

The count of this clone is one. The CDR3: CASSPPLAPGAYEQYF. CDR3 nucleotides: TGTGCCAGCTCACCACCGCTGGCTCCGGGAGCCTACGAGCAGTACTTC. The gene calls are TRBV18 and TRBJ2-7; weak D call: TRBD2 (6 bases). There are 16 residues in the CDR3. V was cut by 0 bases and J by 2 bases, with 14 bases left in between. CDR1 is KGHSH, CDR2 LQKENI, per germline.

The sample holds one count of this clone. V gene TRBV3-1 (or the pseudogene TRBV3-2) combines with J gene TRBJ2-2, with D hard to call. CDR3 length: 14 residues. V was cut by 1 base and J by 6 bases, with 9 bases left in between. In germline, CDR1 is LGHDT, CDR2 YNNKEL (reference sequence). In DNA form, the CDR3 reads TGTGCCAGCAGCCAAGTCCTCTCAGCCGGGGAGCTGTTTTTT. Encoded protein: CASSQVLSAGELFF.

The genes are TRBV19 and TRBJ1-1, with 8 positions matching TRBD1. Germline CDR1 is LNHDA and CDR2 is SQIVND (reference sequence). Trimming took 0 bases from V and 5 from J; bases not matched to a gene: 8. There are 16 residues in the CDR3. CDR3 loop: CASSIDHNRGRTEAFF. As DNA, the CDR3 is TGTGCCAGTAGTATAGACCACAACAGGGGGAGGACTGAAGCTTTCTTT.

This chain uses TRBV18 with TRBJ2-1; 8 bases map to TRBD1. V shed 3 bases and J 4 bases; nucleotides not matched to a gene: 5. This CDR3 region has 15 residues. Germline loops: CDR1 KGHSH, CDR2 LQKENI. In DNA form, the CDR3 reads TGTGCCAGCTCACCGACAGGGGTGGAGTACAATGAGCAGTTCTTC. Amino acids: CASSPTGVEYNEQFF.

In DNA form, the CDR3 reads TGTGCCAGCAGTCGCCGGGCACTAGCGGGGGGAGACTCCTACAATGAGCAGTTCTTC. Amino acid sequence: CASSRRALAGGDSYNEQFF. The chain uses TRBV2 and TRBJ2-1; 12 bases are a match to TRBD2. Germline V gene lookup returns CDR1 SNHLY and CDR2 FYNNEI. J lost 0 bases, V lost 5 bases, and 11 bases had no gene match. The CDR3 runs to 19 residues.

The chain links TRBV24-1 to TRBJ2-5; TRBD1 matches at 10 bases. This CDR3 contains 16 residues. With 2 bases clipped from V and 3 bases from J, the junction kept 5 bases outside the gene matches. CDR1 is KGHDR, CDR2 SFDVKD, per germline. As DNA, the CDR3 is TGTGCCACCAGTGATTCCGGGACAGGGGAGGAAGAGACCCAGTACTTC. Protein: CATSDSGTGEEETQYF.